This TCR beta chain was obtained from a study of T cells after yellow fever vaccination. Notes on the study in general: Once the booster was given, most primary-vaccination clones reappeared, at roughly 96% for CD4 and roughly 85% for CD8.

5'RACE template switching added a universal primer site and UMIs to TCR cDNA. TCRdb re-analysed the 5' RACE reads in MiXCR, keeping a single row per CDR3 protein. The table has around 310,000 distinct CDR3 sequences, approximately 4% seen once; the top ten hold roughly a fifth. Comments on this clonotype: What it binds is unknown.

Trimming pared 4 bases from V and 0 bases from J, leaving 10 bases between. The CDR3 has 14 residues. Germline assignment: CDR1 SGHRS and CDR2 YFSETQ. The genes are TRBV5-1 and TRBJ2-5; TRBD1 might be the D (6 bases). The TCR originated in a young man who received the YFV17D yellow fever vaccine. The sample consisted of PBMCs, taken 15 days after the yellow fever booster vaccination. This chain's CDR3 is CASSHRADQETQYF. Here the CDR3 DNA reads TGCGCCAGCAGCCACAGGGCCGACCAAGAGACCCAGTACTTC.